The 32 T cell receptor beta chains below were found in one sample sequenced in a study of T cell responses to AZD1222 COVID-19 vaccine. Sequenced by immunoSEQ multiplex PCR; TCRdb stores in-frame clones only, minus some. The sample holds about 150,000 clones, around 88% seen once. The source was peripheral blood, collected on day 0 of AZD1222 vaccination. Source of these receptors: an adult in good health.

This clone was detected once. The genes are TRBV18 and TRBJ1-1, with a possible D match to TRBD1 (6 bases). The CDR3 runs to 16 residues. Germline CDR1 KGHSH, CDR2 LQKENI. The V end was cut by 0 bases, the J end by 0 bases, with 11 bases between. The CDR3 DNA reads as TGTGCCAGCTCACCACCAGTGGGGGGCATGAACACTGAAGCTTTCTTT. Encoded protein: CASSPPVGGMNTEAFF.

This clone was picked up one time. The chain combines TRBV2 with TRBJ1-2, with no clear D. Germline loops: CDR1 SNHLY, CDR2 FYNNEI. The CDR3 loop spans 14 amino acids. The V gene lost 3 bases and the J gene lost 2 bases, with 10 bases spanning the gap. CDR3 DNA: TGTGCCAGCAGTGATAAAGGAACGAACTATGGCTACACCTTC. It translates to CASSDKGTNYGYTF.

V is TRBV15 and J is TRBJ2-1, with 7 bases identical to TRBD1. The CDR3 totals 14 residues. Germline loops: CDR1 LNHNV, CDR2 YYDKDF (reference sequence). Trimming removed 7 bases from V and 5 bases from J; junction bases left unmatched: 8. CDR3 residues: CATIDRDRNNEQFF. CDR3 coding DNA: TGTGCCACCATTGACCGGGACAGAAACAATGAGCAGTTCTTC. The variable domain in full, completed from reference TRBV15 and TRBJ2-1, reads DAMVIQNPRYQVTQFGKPVTLSCSQTLNHNVMYWYQQKSSQAPKLLFHYYDKDFNNEADTPDNFQSRRPNTSFCFLDIRSPGLGDTAMYLCATIDRDRNNEQFFGPGTRLTVL.

This chain joins TRBV7-2 and TRBJ2-7; 10 bases fit TRBD2. CDR1 is SGHTA, CDR2 FQGNSA, per germline. The CDR3 spans 15 residues. Losses at the gene ends were 1 base for V and 6 bases for J; bases not matched to a gene: 6. The CDR3 bases are TGTGCCAGCAGCTTAGTTCCTAGCGGGAGAGGCGAGCAGTACTTC. Its translation: CASSLVPSGRGEQYF.

The chain joins TRBV7-6 to TRBJ1-2, with 9 bases that match TRBD1. This CDR3 has 15 amino acids. V gave up 1 base and J gave up 7 bases; unmatched junction bases: 7. Germline assignment: CDR1 SGHVS and CDR2 FNYEAQ. In DNA, the CDR3 is TGTGCCAGCAGCTTAGTGGGACAGGGCGCGAGTGGCTACACCTTC. Protein: CASSLVGQGASGYTF.

The rearrangement uses TRBV15 and TRBJ2-2, with 7 positions matching TRBD2. Per germline, CDR1 LNHNV and CDR2 YYDKDF (reference sequence). The CDR3 has 14 residues. V lost 9 bases and J lost 1; bases outside the gene matches: 5. The CDR3 sequence: CATSLAVNTGELFF. The CDR3 coding sequence is TGTGCCACGTCGCTAGCGGTGAACACCGGGGAGCTGTTTTTT.

The CDR3 is CASSLAVSSLPYEQYF. For the CDR3, the DNA is TGTGCCAGCAGCTTAGCGGTTTCCAGTCTCCCCTACGAGCAGTACTTC. This chain uses TRBV7-2 with TRBJ2-7; D remains unclear. Germline V lookup: CDR1 SGHTA, CDR2 FQGNSA. This CDR3 contains 16 residues. V was trimmed by 0 bases and J by 2 bases, leaving 14 bases between them.

This chain links TRBV9 with TRBJ2-1, with a weak D call TRBD2 (5 bases). V shed 0 bases and J shed 0 bases, with 16 bases lying between them. There are 18 residues in the CDR3. The germline gives CDR1 SGDLS, CDR2 YYNGEE. The CDR3 coding sequence is TGTGCCAGCAGCGTAGCTTTCGGGGTCCTCAGCTCCTACAATGAGCAGTTCTTC. It specifies CASSVAFGVLSSYNEQFF.

The chain carries TRBV4-2 and TRBJ2-5; TRBD2 agrees at 8 bases. With V trimmed by 4 bases and J by 0 bases, 4 bases remained unmatched. The germline V gene encodes CDR1 LGHNA and CDR2 YNFKEQ. The CDR3 runs 15 residues. CDR3 amino acids: CASSPGGGNQETQYF. For the CDR3, the DNA is TGTGCCAGCAGCCCGGGGGGGGGAAACCAAGAGACCCAGTACTTC.

The chain couples TRBV7-8 to TRBJ1-2, with 7 positions matching TRBD1. The CDR3 runs to 14 residues. The trim removed 5 bases at V and 8 bases at J, leaving 11 bases unmatched. Germline V gene data show CDR1 as SGHVS and CDR2 as FQNEAQ. In DNA, the CDR3 is TGTGCCAGCAGCCTAGGACAGGCGGGGGACGGCTACACCTTC. Its translation is CASSLGQAGDGYTF.

This chain uses TRBV5-8 with TRBJ1-2; D ambiguous. The CDR3 has 15 residues. Germline CDR1 reads SGHTS; CDR2 reads YDEGEE. V was shortened by 0 bases and J by 4 bases, with 13 bases between the two germline ends. This CDR3 is CASSLVGVGSYGYTF. CDR3 coding DNA: TGTGCCAGCAGCTTGGTCGGGGTAGGGAGCTATGGCTACACCTTC.

This chain links TRBV30 with TRBJ1-2; D is uncertain. With 1 base removed from V and 9 bases from J, the gap between germline ends came to 15 bases. The CDR3 runs 13 residues. The germline CDR1 and CDR2 sequences are GTSNPN and SVGIG (reference sequence). The CDR3 region is CAWSGTALSRYTF. The CDR3 coding sequence is TGTGCCTGGAGTGGAACAGCCTTAAGTCGCTACACCTTC.

The chain employs TRBV2 and TRBJ2-3; either TRBD1 or TRBD2 may supply D (5 bases each). The CDR3 is 15 amino acids. Between the trimmed V and J ends, which lost 9 bases and 2 bases, there was a span of 18 bases. CDR1 is SNHLY and CDR2 is FYNNEI in the germline V gene. This CDR3 is CASPRGPEITDTQYF. CDR3 sequence (DNA): TGTGCCAGTCCTCGGGGACCGGAAATCACAGATACGCAGTATTTT.

The rearrangement uses TRBV4-3 and TRBJ2-7, with D hard to call. The CDR3 is 16 amino acids. V lost 0 bases to trimming and J lost 6 bases, with 18 bases between them. Germline assignment: CDR1 LGHNA and CDR2 YSLEER. CDR3 amino acids: CASSQDIADSYGEQYF. CDR3 sequence (DNA): TGCGCCAGCAGCCAAGATATCGCAGATTCCTACGGCGAGCAGTACTTC.

This clone was seen a few times. The CDR3 sequence: CASSTGTLGANVLTF. The DNA for the CDR3 is TGTGCCAGCAGTACAGGGACCCTCGGGGCCAACGTCCTGACTTTC. The genes are TRBV9 and TRBJ2-6, with D possibly TRBD1 on 6 matching bases. Germline loops: CDR1 SGDLS, CDR2 YYNGEE. V lost 5 bases and J lost 4, with 13 bases in between. CDR3 length equals 15 residues.

V gene TRBV19 combines with J gene TRBJ1-3; 7 nucleotides agree with TRBD1. V lost 6 bases to trimming and J lost 5 bases; unmatched junction nucleotides: 7. This CDR3 contains 14 residues. Germline V gives CDR1 LNHDA, CDR2 SQIVND (reference sequence). CDR3 nucleotide sequence: TGTGCCAGTAGGGTGACAGGGAATAGAAACACCATATATTTT. This translates into CASRVTGNRNTIYF.

V gene TRBV7-9 combines with J gene TRBJ1-4, with a tentative D call TRBD1 (6 bases). The CDR3 spans 14 residues. V dropped 3 bases and J dropped 8 bases, with 13 bases sitting between them. Germline CDR1 reads SEHNR; CDR2 reads FQNEAQ (reference sequence). The CDR3 region has the DNA TGTGCCAGCAGCTTTGGCAGGGGCGGGGAAAAACTGTTTTTT. Amino acids: CASSFGRGGEKLFF.

The chain uses TRBV5-1 and TRBJ2-2; D unresolved. The length of the CDR3 is 14 residues. With 7 bases removed from V and 5 bases from J, the gap between germline ends came to 15 bases. Germline CDR1 reads SGHRS; CDR2 reads YFSETQ. CDR3 nucleotides: TGCGCCAGCTCTCGCACCCCGTGGACCGGGGAGCTGTTTTTT. It is translated as CASSRTPWTGELFF.

The chain couples TRBV27 to TRBJ2-7; the match to TRBD1 covers 8 bases. The CDR3 runs to 15 residues. CDR1 and CDR2 (germline): MNHEY, SMNVEV (reference sequence). With 3 bases clipped from V and 0 bases from J, the junction kept 4 bases outside the gene matches. The CDR3 DNA reads TGTGCCAGCAGTTTGGGACAGGATCTCTCCTACGAGCAGTACTTC. Translating it yields CASSLGQDLSYEQYF.

This rearrangement joins TRBV19 to TRBJ1-6; 8 bases are a match to TRBD1. This CDR3 spans 15 amino acids. Germline V gives CDR1 LNHDA, CDR2 SQIVND (reference sequence). J lost 10 bases, V lost 1 base, and 6 bases had no gene match. The CDR3 nucleotides read TGTGCCAGTAGTATAGCAGCAGGGGGCATCTCACCCCTCCACTTT. Translation gives CASSIAAGGISPLHF. The full variable domain, completed using reference TRBV19 and TRBJ1-6, is DGGITQSPKYLFRKEGQNVTLSCEQNLNHDAMYWYRQDPGQGLRLIYYSQIVNDFQKGDIAEGYSVSREKKESFPLTVTSAQKNPTAFYLCASSIAAGGISPLHFGNGTRLTVT.

The genes are TRBV7-9 and TRBJ1-3; D perhaps matches TRBD1 (5 bases). V shed 5 bases and J shed 5 bases, with 13 bases lying between them. CDR1 and CDR2 from the germline V gene are SEHNR and FQNEAQ (reference sequence). The CDR3 is 14 amino acids. The CDR3 coding sequence is TGTGCCAGCAGCCCCGGGCCAGGGCGAAACACCATATATTTT. Translating it yields CASSPGPGRNTIYF.

The chain joins TRBV19 to TRBJ1-2; perhaps TRBD1 as D (5 bases). Trimming took 1 base from V and 3 from J, leaving 12 bases between them. The CDR3 spans 15 residues. Germline CDR1 is LNHDA and CDR2 is SQIVND (reference sequence). The CDR3 coding sequence is TGTGCCAGTAGTATAGGCGCGGGGGTTTACTATGGCTACACCTTC. Encoded protein: CASSIGAGVYYGYTF.

The V and J genes are TRBV7-2 and TRBJ2-5, with 8 nucleotides matching TRBD1. V dropped 3 bases and J dropped 5; count of bases not matched to a gene: 8. The germline CDR1 and CDR2 sequences are SGHTA and FQGNSA. This CDR3 is 15 amino acids long. CDR3 in DNA: TGTGCCAGCAGCTTCTACCAGGGGGCTGGGGAGACCCAGTACTTC. This encodes CASSFYQGAGETQYF.

The gene calls are TRBV6-5 and TRBJ2-2, with 9 bases fitting TRBD1. The junction had 8 bases not matched to a gene; V was cut back by 11 bases and J by 4 bases. The CDR3 is made up of 14 amino acids. Germline values: CDR1 MNHEY, CDR2 SVGAGI. The CDR3 DNA reads as TGTGCCGGCCTGAAGACAGGGGGCACCGGGGAGCTGTTTTTT. Its translation is CAGLKTGGTGELFF.

CDR3 coding DNA: TGTGCCAGCAGGCAGGGAATTGAAGCTTTCTTT. It encodes CASRQGIEAFF. This chain joins TRBV6-1 and TRBJ1-1, with D perhaps matching TRBD1 (5 bases). V lost 6 bases, J lost 7 bases, and 9 bases lay in between. CDR1 MNHNS and CDR2 SASEGT come from the germline V gene. The CDR3 has 11 amino acids.

V is TRBV4-3 and J is TRBJ2-3; tentatively, D is TRBD1 or TRBD2 (6 bases each). CDR3 length equals 17 residues. Between the trimmed V and J ends, which lost 4 bases and 2 bases, there was a span of 19 bases. Germline V gene data show CDR1 as LGHNA and CDR2 as YSLEER. The CDR3 is CASSPTGGLAPTDTQYF. In DNA, the CDR3 is TGCGCCAGCAGCCCCACTGGGGGGCTAGCCCCCACAGATACGCAGTATTTT.

CDR3 sequence reads: CASSYSKDQPQHF. CDR3 sequence (DNA): TGTGCCAGCAGTTACTCGAAGGACCAGCCCCAGCATTTT. The chain combines TRBV6-5 with TRBJ1-5; D not certain. This CDR3 contains 13 residues. Trimming took off 0 bases at V and 7 bases at J, with 7 bases between the two ends. Germline CDR1 and CDR2: MNHEY and SVGAGI.

This clone was found once. This rearrangement joins TRBV2 to TRBJ2-7; D is possibly TRBD2 (5 bases). Deletions cut 8 bases from V and 2 bases from J, with 10 bases between. This CDR3 contains 12 residues. Germline V gene lookup returns CDR1 SNHLY and CDR2 FYNNEI. Written as DNA, the CDR3 is TGTGCCAGCCGAGGAGGCCCCTACGAGCAGTACTTC. Translating gives CASRGGPYEQYF. Full variable domain (rest looked up from reference TRBV2 and TRBJ2-7): EPEVTQTPSHQVTQMGQEVILRCVPISNHLYFYWYRQILGQKVEFLVSFYNNEISEKSEIFDDQFSVERPDGSNFTLKIRSTKLEDSAMYFCASRGGPYEQYFGPGTRLTVT.

The chain couples TRBV4-3 to TRBJ2-3; possibly TRBD1 for D (5 bases). The CDR3 length is 14 residues. Trimming removed 6 bases from V and 2 bases from J, with 12 bases in between. Per the germline V gene, CDR1 is LGHNA and CDR2 is YSLEER. The CDR3: CASSPLGLTDTQYF. Here the CDR3 DNA reads TGCGCCAGCAGTCCCTTGGGGCTCACAGATACGCAGTATTTT.

The rearrangement joins TRBV11-2 to TRBJ2-7, with 8 nucleotides matching TRBD1. V lost 4 bases to trimming and J lost 0 bases; unmatched junction nucleotides: 5. The germline V gene encodes CDR1 SGHAT and CDR2 FQNNGV. CDR3 length equals 15 residues. The CDR3 nucleotides read TGTGCCAGCAGCTCCCCGGGACAGGTCTCCTACGAGCAGTACTTC. Protein: CASSSPGQVSYEQYF.

The rearrangement joins TRBV5-1 to TRBJ2-6; 8 bases match TRBD1. The V gene end was trimmed by 3 bases and the J gene end by 0 bases; junction bases not matched to a gene: 5. The CDR3 loop spans 17 amino acids. Germline assignment: CDR1 SGHRS and CDR2 YFSETQ. The CDR3 region has the DNA TGCGCCAGCAGCTGGGGACAGGCAAGCTCTGGGGCCAACGTCCTGACTTTC. Protein sequence: CASSWGQASSGANVLTF. Filled out from reference TRBV5-1 and TRBJ2-6, the complete variable domain reads KAGVTQTPRYLIKTRGQQVTLSCSPISGHRSVSWYQQTPGQGLQFLFEYFSETQRNKGNFPGRFSGRQFSNSRSEMNVSTLELGDSALYLCASSWGQASSGANVLTFGAGSRLTVL.

The rearrangement links TRBV5-4 to TRBJ2-7; no clear D. Germline-derived CDR1 and CDR2 are SGHNT and YYREEE (reference sequence). The CDR3 runs to 13 residues. V was clipped by 0 bases and J by 5 bases, with 9 bases between them. The CDR3 loop reads CASSLAAANEQYF. The CDR3 bases are TGTGCCAGCAGCTTGGCGGCAGCCAACGAGCAGTACTTC.